These 15 T cell receptor beta chains were all obtained from the same sample, sequenced in a study of blood T cell repertoires in COVID-19. Using immunoSEQ multiplex PCR, the repertoire was profiled, and TCRdb retains in-frame clones only, with some absent. The table records some 87,000 clones, about four fifths of them present only once. The specimen sequenced was peripheral blood. These receptors all stem from a woman aged 80 or older with active or convalescent COVID-19.

V usage is TRBV11-2 and J usage is TRBJ1-3; 7 bases map to TRBD1. CDR3 length: 15 residues. Germline CDR1 is SGHAT and CDR2 is FQNNGV. The V segment lost 5 bases and the J segment 0 bases; nucleotides outside the gene matches: 4. The CDR3 sequence: CASSPGQNSGNTIYF. In DNA form, the CDR3 reads TGTGCCAGCAGCCCGGGACAGAACTCTGGAAACACCATATATTTT.

This clone was detected only once. The chain couples TRBV11-3 to TRBJ2-2; 9 positions agree with TRBD2. V dropped 3 bases and J dropped 6; count of bases not matched to a gene: 5. The CDR3 is 15 residues long. From germline, CDR1 is SGHNT and CDR2 YENEEA. The CDR3: CASSFGGGASGELFF. CDR3 nucleotide sequence: TGTGCCAGCAGCTTCGGCGGGGGGGCTTCCGGGGAGCTGTTTTTT.

The genes are TRBV7-8 and TRBJ1-2; D is undetermined. The V gene lost 1 base and the J gene lost 6 bases, with 12 bases spanning the gap. Germline loops: CDR1 SGHVS, CDR2 FQNEAQ. The CDR3 consists of 14 residues. In DNA, the CDR3 is TGTGCCAGCAGCTTAGGTTCACATCTCGATGGCTACACCTTC. Its translation is CASSLGSHLDGYTF.

The chain couples TRBV13 to TRBJ1-1; D is perhaps TRBD1 (5 bases). Trimming cost V 5 bases and J 4 bases, with 20 bases left between them. Per the germline V gene, CDR1 is PRHDT and CDR2 is FYEKMQ (reference sequence). This CDR3 comprises 16 residues. CDR3 loop: CASSVLRVSAFTEAFF. The CDR3 DNA sequence: TGTGCCAGCAGCGTACTCAGGGTTTCTGCTTTCACTGAAGCTTTCTTT.

The chain couples TRBV24-1 to TRBJ2-3, with TRBD1 matching 10 bases. The CDR3 has 17 residues. CDR1 and CDR2 (germline): KGHDR, SFDVKD. Trimming at V came to 2 bases and at J to 2 bases, leaving 6 bases not matched to a gene. The CDR3 bases are TGTGCCACCAGTGATTCGTGGACAGGGGGGTTCACAGATACGCAGTATTTT. Its translation is CATSDSWTGGFTDTQYF.

The gene calls are TRBV19 and TRBJ1-6, with no clear D. Trimming pared 7 bases from V and 5 bases from J, leaving 15 bases between. Germline V gene lookup returns CDR1 LNHDA and CDR2 SQIVND (reference sequence). The CDR3 length is 15 residues. DNA of the CDR3: TGTGCCAGTACCATGGATACAGCCAATAATTCACCCCTCCACTTT. Translated, it gives CASTMDTANNSPLHF.

CDR3 protein: CASKPDLYEQYF. Here the CDR3 DNA reads TGTGCCAGCAAACCAGATCTCTACGAGCAGTACTTC. The chain links TRBV28 to TRBJ2-7; D unclear. Trimming shortened V by 7 bases and J by 3 bases, and 10 bases separated the two germline ends. CDR3 length: 12 residues. Germline V lookup: CDR1 MDHEN, CDR2 SYDVKM.

This sequence joins TRBV12-5 and TRBJ2-1; 8 bases map to TRBD2. Trimming at V came to 6 bases and at J to 7 bases, leaving 14 bases not matched to a gene. The germline gives CDR1 LGHNT, CDR2 FRNRAP. This CDR3 is built from 16 residues. The CDR3: CASGGPSGYRRNEQFF. The CDR3, as DNA: TGTGCTAGTGGGGGCCCTAGCGGGTATAGGAGGAATGAGCAGTTCTTC. Filled out from reference TRBV12-5 and TRBJ2-1, the complete variable domain reads DARVTQTPRHKVTEMGQEVTMRCQPILGHNTVFWYRQTMMQGLELLAYFRNRAPLDDSGMPKDRFSAEMPDATLATLKIQPSEPRDSAVYFCASGGPSGYRRNEQFFGPGTRLTVL.

The chain couples TRBV5-1 to TRBJ2-5, with TRBD2 matching over 9 bases. CDR3 length: 15 residues. J gave up 5 bases and V 1 base, and 6 bases lay outside the gene matches. Germline-derived CDR1 and CDR2 are SGHRS and YFSETQ. As DNA, the CDR3 is TGCGCCAGCAGCTTGCTGGGACTAGCTGACGAGACCCAGTACTTC. Protein sequence: CASSLLGLADETQYF. The variable domain in full, completed from reference TRBV5-1 and TRBJ2-5, reads KAGVTQTPRYLIKTRGQQVTLSCSPISGHRSVSWYQQTPGQGLQFLFEYFSETQRNKGNFPGRFSGRQFSNSRSEMNVSTLELGDSALYLCASSLLGLADETQYFGPGTRLLVL.

The V call is TRBV7-6, the J call TRBJ2-7, with 11 nucleotides matching TRBD2. Germline CDR1 reads SGHVS; CDR2 reads FNYEAQ. The V gene end was trimmed by 5 bases and the J gene end by 5 bases; junction bases not matched to a gene: 8. The CDR3 is made up of 15 amino acids. CDR3 amino acids: CASSKTSGVLDEQYF. DNA of the CDR3: TGTGCCAGCAGCAAGACTAGCGGGGTTTTGGACGAGCAGTACTTC. The full variable domain, its missing parts supplied by reference TRBV7-6 and TRBJ2-7, is GAGVSQSPRYKVTKRGQDVALRCDPISGHVSLYWYRQALGQGPEFLTYFNYEAQQDKSGLPNDRFSAERPEGSISTLTIQRTEQRDSAMYRCASSKTSGVLDEQYFGPGTRLTVT.

The chain joins TRBV5-8 to TRBJ1-2; 7 bases align to TRBD1. The ends lost 3 bases at V and 5 bases at J; junction bases unmatched: 7. The CDR3 runs 14 residues. CDR1 is SGHTS, CDR2 YDEGEE, per germline. Here the CDR3 reads CASSWKTGTYGYTF. DNA of the CDR3: TGTGCCAGCAGCTGGAAGACAGGGACTTATGGCTACACCTTC. Full variable domain (outside the CDR3, taken from reference TRBV5-8 and TRBJ1-2): EAGVTQSPTHLIKTRGQQATLRCSPISGHTSVYWYQQALGLGLQFLLWYDEGEERNRGNFPPRFSGRQFPNYSSELNVNALELEDSALYLCASSWKTGTYGYTFGSGTRLTVV.

The chain carries TRBV7-9 and TRBJ1-5, with TRBD1 as a possible D gene (5 bases). The V end was cut by 5 bases, the J end by 2 bases, with 16 bases between. Germline V gene lookup returns CDR1 SEHNR and CDR2 FQNEAQ (reference sequence). CDR3 length: 16 residues. The CDR3 is CASSGRWQGRNQPQHF. In nucleotides, the CDR3 is TGTGCCAGCAGCGGGAGGTGGCAGGGACGCAATCAGCCCCAGCATTTT.

This chain uses TRBV29-1 with TRBJ1-1; unclear D gene. Germline V lookup: CDR1 SQVTM, CDR2 ANQGSEA. V lost 7 bases and J 4 bases, leaving 19 bases between the germline ends. The CDR3 length is 14 residues. The CDR3 is CSALVVLDRTEAFF. The CDR3 DNA is TGCAGCGCCTTGGTGGTTTTAGATCGCACTGAAGCTTTCTTT.

This chain uses TRBV12-3 or TRBV12-4 with TRBJ1-2, with D perhaps matching TRBD1 (5 bases). Trimming removed 8 bases at V and 4 bases at J, with 14 bases between. The CDR3 sequence is 13 residues long. The CDR3 coding sequence is TGTGCCAGCCGCGGGGGTATTAGCTATGGCTACACCTTC. This codes for CASRGGISYGYTF.

The chain employs TRBV20-1 and TRBJ2-5; TRBD2 is a possible D gene (5 bases). The CDR3 extends over 11 amino acids. V lost 7 bases and J 5 bases, leaving 11 bases between the germline ends. Germline-derived CDR1 and CDR2 are DFQATT and SNEGSKA (reference sequence). The CDR3 nucleotides are TGCAGTGAACTAGTCTTTGAGACCCAGTACTTC. Its protein is CSELVFETQYF.